The rows below give T cell receptor beta chains drawn from one sample of a study of T cells in Graves' hyperthyroidism and ophthalmopathy. TCRdb fed the multiplex PCR reads into MiXCR, producing one record per CDR3 protein. The repertoire holds some 560,000 distinct CDR3 sequences, with 15% to 18% as singletons. Sequencing was done on a sample of blood. These receptors were collected from a woman between 25 and 40 years old with Graves' hyperthyroidism. CDR3s include the opening cysteine and the closing phenylalanine or tryptophan.

CDR3aa: CASSLSGQGPFYSYNEQFF
j_gene: TRBJ2-1
len: 19
v_gene: TRBV27

CDR3aa: CASSVAGSSSYEQYF
j_gene: TRBJ2-7
len: 15
v_gene: TRBV9

CDR3aa: CASSNRDRGGSEQYF
j_gene: TRBJ2-7
len: 15
v_gene: TRBV3-1

CDR3aa: CASSSQTGLSGYTF
j_gene: TRBJ1-2
len: 14
v_gene: TRBV5-1

CDR3aa: CAIRDGSGAQYF
j_gene: TRBJ2-5
len: 12
v_gene: TRBV10-3

CDR3aa: CASSEQTGYNQPQHF
j_gene: TRBJ1-5
len: 15
v_gene: TRBV2

CDR3aa: CASSLVDDSNQPQHF
j_gene: TRBJ1-5
len: 15
v_gene: TRBV7-6

CDR3aa: CASSDSLWTDTQYF
j_gene: TRBJ2-3
len: 14
v_gene: TRBV6-1

CDR3aa: CACSGDTQYF
j_gene: TRBJ2-3
len: 10
v_gene: TRBV30

CDR3aa: CSARWDIQYF
j_gene: TRBJ2-4
len: 10
v_gene: TRBV20-1

CDR3aa: CSVEGSQRNTEAFF
j_gene: TRBJ1-1
len: 14
v_gene: TRBV29-1